This T cell receptor beta chain was profiled in a study of CD8 T cells in ankylosing spondylitis. General observations from the study: Blood of patients with ankylosing spondylitis appeared to be characterized by a TCR beta motif of seven or eight highly homologous variants.

By quantitative 5'-RACE with molecular barcodes, the TCR beta libraries were made. TCRdb re-derived calls from the 5' RACE reads in MiXCR, one entry per CDR3 protein. The sample gives 150,000 to 200,000 distinct CDR3 sequences, around 18% of which show up once; about 8.3% is in the top ten. The CDR3 covers 16 residues. V lost 5 bases to trimming and J lost 0 bases, with 14 bases between them. The germline V gene encodes CDR1 MDHEN and CDR2 SYDVKM. About this clonotype: Antigen specificity is unknown.

Sequencing was performed on blood, either unsorted or a sorted T cell fraction (not recorded which). This chain uses TRBV28 with TRBJ1-3, with a possible D match to TRBD1 (6 bases). This TCR derives from a male donor with ankylosing spondylitis or in good health (not recorded which). The CDR3, as DNA: TGTGCCAGCAGTCCGGGGACACTTTACTCTGGAAACACCATATATTTT. As protein: CASSPGTLYSGNTIYF.